These 20 T cell receptor beta chains came from one sample sequenced in a study of cytomegalovirus exposure and HLA in healthy donors. PCR primers comprised 60 Vbeta and 13 Jbeta primers. The method was immunoSEQ multiplex PCR; TCRdb's version includes in-frame clones alone and lacks a portion of them. The data show approximately 210,000 clones, around 81% seen once. Material for sequencing was PBMCs. All receptors come from a man younger than 35 in good health and CMV-seronegative.

V gene TRBV18 combines with J gene TRBJ2-7; the match to TRBD2 covers 12 bases. In germline, CDR1 is KGHSH, CDR2 LQKENI. Trimming cost V 0 bases and J 6 bases; bases outside gene matches: 3. This CDR3 contains 15 residues. The CDR3 region is CASSPPLAGGLEQYF. CDR3 bases: TGTGCCAGCTCACCACCTCTAGCGGGAGGGCTCGAGCAGTACTTC.

This clone showed up just once. The V and J genes are TRBV15 and TRBJ2-2; TRBD1 matches at 7 bases. After removal of 0 bases from V and 3 bases from J, the junction contained 4 bases not matched to a gene. Germline CDR1 reads LNHNV; CDR2 reads YYDKDF (reference sequence). This CDR3 has 16 amino acids. The CDR3 is CATSREQGPYTGELFF. The CDR3 DNA reads as TGTGCCACCAGCAGAGAACAGGGGCCATACACCGGGGAGCTGTTTTTT.

The chain uses TRBV9 and TRBJ2-5, with D possibly being TRBD1 (6 bases). Germline V gives CDR1 SGDLS, CDR2 YYNGEE. Trimming pared 0 bases from V and 4 bases from J, leaving 16 bases between. The CDR3 extends over 16 amino acids. CDR3 region: CASSVAPWTEGETQYF. DNA for the CDR3: TGTGCCAGCAGCGTAGCTCCCTGGACAGAAGGAGAGACCCAGTACTTC. The variable domain in full, with the rest retrieved from reference TRBV9 and TRBJ2-5, is DSGVTQTPKHLITATGQRVTLRCSPRSGDLSVYWYQQSLDQGLQFLIQYYNGEERAKGNILERFSAQQFPDLHSELNLSSLELGDSALYFCASSVAPWTEGETQYFGPGTRLLVL.

This rearrangement joins TRBV9 to TRBJ1-1; D unresolved. Germline loops: CDR1 SGDLS, CDR2 YYNGEE. There are 13 residues in the CDR3. With 2 bases removed from V and 6 bases from J, the gap between germline ends came to 11 bases. The CDR3 protein is CASSVNSPSEAFF. In DNA form, the CDR3 reads TGTGCCAGCAGCGTGAACAGCCCGTCTGAAGCTTTCTTT.

This clone was recorded once. The chain combines TRBV11-2 with TRBJ2-5; 7 bases line up with TRBD1. V lost 0 bases to trimming and J lost 1 base; unmatched junction nucleotides: 17. The length of the CDR3 is 20 residues. Per the germline V gene, CDR1 is SGHAT and CDR2 is FQNNGV. Here the CDR3 DNA reads TGTGCCAGCAGCTTAGAGCGCGGCAGGGGGTTTGTAGTGGCCCAAGAGACCCAGTACTTC. As protein: CASSLERGRGFVVAQETQYF.

The genes are TRBV4-1 and TRBJ2-5; the D gene is possibly TRBD1 (5 bases). Trimming took off 2 bases at V and 5 bases at J, with 9 bases between the two ends. The CDR3 contains 13 residues. The germline V gene encodes CDR1 MGHRA and CDR2 YSYEKL. The CDR3 coding sequence is TGCGCCAGCAGCCAATCCAGGGCGGAGACCCAGTACTTC. It codes for CASSQSRAETQYF.

This chain joins TRBV5-1 and TRBJ2-7; 11 bases map to TRBD2. V lost 3 bases, J lost 4 bases, and 12 bases stayed unmatched. This CDR3 comprises 17 residues. The germline V gene has CDR1 SGHRS and CDR2 YFSETQ. For the CDR3, the DNA is TGCGCCAGCAGCTCAGGCGCGGGACTAGCGGATGGGTACGAGCAGTACTTC. This encodes CASSSGAGLADGYEQYF.

The chain is built from TRBV2 and TRBJ2-1, with a tentative D call TRBD1 (6 bases). Germline loops: CDR1 SNHLY, CDR2 FYNNEI. There are 15 residues in the CDR3. Trimming removed 5 bases from V and 2 bases from J, with 13 bases in between. In nucleotides, the CDR3 is TGTGCCAGCAGTACCCGGGACACCCCCTACAATGAGCAGTTCTTC. Translation gives CASSTRDTPYNEQFF.

The rearrangement links TRBV30 to TRBJ2-5; TRBD2 matches at 9 bases. TRBJ2-7 matches the DNA end more closely, so the J call is doubtful. This CDR3 has 14 residues. The germline CDR1 and CDR2 sequences are GTSNPN and SVGIG (reference sequence). As DNA, the CDR3 is TGTGCCTGGAGTGTGGCTAGCGGGGCCTACGAGCAGTACTTC. Translation gives CAWSVASGAYEQYF.

The rearrangement links TRBV7-2 to TRBJ2-7, with D unclear. The V end lost 5 bases, the J end lost 3 bases, and 8 bases lay between the germline ends. Germline V lookup: CDR1 SGHTA, CDR2 FQGNSA. The CDR3 has 12 amino acids. The CDR3 is CASSTPNYEQYF. Written as DNA, the CDR3 is TGTGCCAGCAGCACTCCGAACTACGAGCAGTACTTC.

The chain carries TRBV14 and TRBJ2-7, with TRBD2 matching over 9 bases. The CDR3 runs 15 residues. CDR1 SGHDN and CDR2 FVKESK come from the germline V gene. The V and J ends lost 3 bases and 3 bases, in that order; junction bases with no gene match: 6. CDR3 in amino acids: CASSQMGTSHYEQYF. The CDR3 coding sequence is TGTGCCAGCAGCCAGATGGGGACTAGCCACTACGAGCAGTACTTC.

The genes are TRBV28 and TRBJ2-5; the match to TRBD2 covers 7 bases. CDR1 is MDHEN and CDR2 is SYDVKM in the germline V gene. CDR3 length equals 15 residues. V lost 2 bases and J lost 4; bases outside the gene matches: 7. CDR3: CASSLGAGVRETQYF. CDR3 sequence (DNA): TGTGCCAGCAGTTTAGGGGCGGGAGTAAGAGAGACCCAGTACTTC.

The V gene is TRBV6-5, the J gene TRBJ2-5; tentatively, D is TRBD1 (5 bases). CDR1 and CDR2 (germline): MNHEY, SVGAGI. This CDR3 spans 13 amino acids. Deletions cut 6 bases from V and 1 base from J, with 9 bases between. In DNA, the CDR3 is TGTGCCAGCAGACTGACAGTCCAAGAGACCCAGTACTTC. It specifies CASRLTVQETQYF.

This clone was observed a single time. V and J are TRBV7-2 and TRBJ1-5, with D maybe TRBD1 (6 bases). The germline V gene has CDR1 SGHTA and CDR2 FQGNSA. The V end lost 5 bases, the J end lost 0 bases, and 8 bases lay between the germline ends. The CDR3 is made up of 14 amino acids. Here the CDR3 DNA reads TGTGCCAGCAGCGCCAGGGGTAGCAATCAGCCCCAGCATTTT. Amino acids: CASSARGSNQPQHF.

The chain carries TRBV28 and TRBJ2-1; possibly TRBD2 for D (5 bases). In germline, CDR1 is MDHEN, CDR2 SYDVKM. This CDR3 has 15 residues. Trimming cost V 7 bases and J 0 bases, with 13 bases left between them. The CDR3 loop is CASKKSGHSYNEQFF. CDR3 sequence (DNA): TGTGCCAGCAAGAAAAGCGGTCACTCCTACAATGAGCAGTTCTTC.

The genes are TRBV6-5 and TRBJ2-1; maybe TRBD1 (6 bases). CDR3 length: 15 amino acids. CDR1 is MNHEY and CDR2 is SVGAGI in the germline V gene. Between the trimmed V and J ends, which lost 5 bases and 1 base, there was a span of 12 bases. The CDR3, as DNA: TGTGCCAGCAGTACCTCGACAGGATCCTACAATGAGCAGTTCTTC. Amino acid sequence: CASSTSTGSYNEQFF.

J is TRBJ2-2 and V is TRBV12-2; the table's D gene call, TRBD2, was not cross checked with the DNA. TRBV12-2 is an annotated pseudogene. This CDR3 is 18 amino acids long. CDR3 amino acids: CASRLGIKSGAEAGELFF. The CDR3 DNA follows: TGTGCAAGTCGCTTAGGGATCAAGAGCGGAGCAGAAGCCGGGGAGCTGTTTTTT.

The genes are TRBV6-5 and TRBJ2-5; TRBD1 is a possible D gene (6 bases). CDR1 is MNHEY and CDR2 is SVGAGI in the germline V gene. This CDR3 is 15 amino acids long. Trimming removed 2 bases at V and 1 base at J, with 11 bases between. The CDR3 loop reads CASSYGHRAQETQYF. Here the CDR3 DNA reads TGTGCCAGCAGTTACGGCCACAGGGCCCAAGAGACCCAGTACTTC.

The chain is built from TRBV30 and TRBJ1-6; tentatively, D is TRBD1 (5 bases). Germline assignment: CDR1 GTSNPN and CDR2 SVGIG (reference sequence). With 2 bases removed from V and 7 bases from J, the gap between germline ends came to 21 bases. The CDR3 contains 17 residues. The CDR3 region is CAWSTSRDSLGNSPLHF. The CDR3 nucleotides are TGTGCCTGGAGTACCTCAAGGGACTCCCTCGGAAATTCACCCCTCCACTTT.

V is TRBV11-2 and J is TRBJ2-7; a weak D match, TRBD1 (5 bases). CDR1 and CDR2 (germline): SGHAT, FQNNGV. V gave up 1 base and J gave up 7 bases, with 17 bases separating them. CDR3 size: 15 residues. In DNA, the CDR3 is TGTGCCAGCAGCTTAGTTGGGGCGCGAGCGAGTGAGCAGTACTTC. Its translation: CASSLVGARASEQYF.